These 28 T cell receptor beta chains were sequenced from one sample in a study of T cell responses to AZD1222 COVID-19 vaccine. The table came from immunoSEQ multiplex PCR; TCRdb's copy has only in-frame clones and leaves some out. Of around 140,000 clones listed, more than 85% are singletons. Material: peripheral blood, obtained 28 days after the second AZD1222 dose. The receptor source for this set is an adult who received the AZD1222 COVID-19 vaccine.

The chain recombines TRBV5-1 with TRBJ2-1; the match to TRBD2 covers 11 bases. The J segment lost 6 bases and the V segment lost 4 bases, leaving 3 bases of the junction unmatched. This CDR3 comprises 14 residues. CDR1 is SGHRS and CDR2 is YFSETQ in the germline V gene. CDR3 bases: TGCGCCAGCAGCCTAGCGGGGGGCTCCAATGAGCAGTTCTTC. Encoded protein: CASSLAGGSNEQFF.

The chain joins TRBV30 to TRBJ1-6; 10 nucleotides align to TRBD1. Germline V gives CDR1 GTSNPN, CDR2 SVGIG (reference sequence). This CDR3 is built from 16 residues. V shed 3 bases, J shed 8 bases, and the junction held 10 bases outside the gene matches. The CDR3 loop reads CAWSLTRTGGYSPLHF. The DNA of the CDR3 is TGTGCCTGGAGCCTAACCCGGACAGGGGGATATTCACCCCTCCACTTT.

V is TRBV27 and J is TRBJ1-2, with a tentative D call TRBD1 (6 bases). CDR3 length: 13 residues. Germline V gene lookup returns CDR1 MNHEY and CDR2 SMNVEV (reference sequence). V dropped 6 bases and J dropped 5 bases, with 13 bases sitting between them. This CDR3 is CASRMYTGYGYTF. The CDR3 nucleotides read TGTGCCAGCAGGATGTACACAGGGTATGGCTACACCTTC.

The rearrangement joins TRBV3-1 (or the pseudogene TRBV3-2) to TRBJ2-7, with D possibly being TRBD2 (6 bases). Germline V lookup: CDR1 LGHDT, CDR2 YNNKEL (reference sequence). The CDR3 totals 13 residues. V was pared by 4 bases and J by 2 bases, with 9 bases between. Written as DNA, the CDR3 is TGTGCCAGCAGCCCTAGCGTCGCCTACGAGCAGTACTTC. This codes for CASSPSVAYEQYF.

The chain carries TRBV29-1 and TRBJ2-5, with 12 bases lining up with TRBD2. The CDR3 contains 14 residues. The germline gives CDR1 SQVTM, CDR2 ANQGSEA. With 3 bases clipped from V and 2 bases from J, the junction kept 1 base outside the gene matches. CDR3 region: CSVDLAGGQETQYF. CDR3 DNA: TGCAGCGTTGACCTAGCGGGAGGGCAAGAGACCCAGTACTTC.

The gene calls are TRBV13 and TRBJ2-3; D is undetermined. From germline, CDR1 is PRHDT and CDR2 FYEKMQ (reference sequence). The CDR3 loop spans 15 amino acids. V shed 1 base and J shed 4 bases, with 12 bases lying between them. As DNA, the CDR3 is TGTGCCAGCAGCTTAGTCGGCAGCTCGCCAGATACGCAGTATTTT. This codes for CASSLVGSSPDTQYF.

J is TRBJ1-2 and V is TRBV6-2 or TRBV6-3; D is uncertain. Trimming left V 5 bases short and J 8 bases short, with 15 bases between. The CDR3 is made up of 13 amino acids. Germline CDR1 MNHEY, CDR2 SVGEGT. The CDR3 loop is CASSPSFVQGYTF. CDR3 DNA: TGTGCCAGCAGTCCCAGTTTCGTACAGGGCTACACCTTC.

The V call is TRBV10-3, the J call TRBJ2-2; D is unresolved. V lost 11 bases, J lost 2 bases, and 6 bases lay in between. Germline V gene sequence: CDR1 ENHRY, CDR2 SYGVKD. There are 11 residues in the CDR3. The CDR3 is CAAFNTGELFF. As DNA, the CDR3 is TGTGCCGCATTTAACACCGGGGAGCTGTTTTTT.

This chain connects TRBV14 to TRBJ1-2; possible D gene TRBD1, 6 bases. The V end was cut by 4 bases, the J end by 3 bases, with 6 bases between. This CDR3 region has 12 residues. The germline V gene encodes CDR1 SGHDN and CDR2 FVKESK. CDR3 sequence reads: CASSPGDYGYTF. Written as DNA, the CDR3 is TGTGCCAGCAGCCCAGGGGACTATGGCTACACCTTC.

This chain links TRBV29-1 with TRBJ2-3, with D unresolved. V lost 3 bases and J lost 0, with 7 bases in between. The CDR3 length is 13 residues. The germline CDR1 and CDR2 sequences are SQVTM and ANQGSEA. CDR3 coding DNA: TGCAGCGTTGACCACCTTAGCACAGATACGCAGTATTTT. Translated: CSVDHLSTDTQYF.

J is TRBJ1-5 and V is TRBV6-2 or TRBV6-3; no firm D call. The germline V gene has CDR1 MNHEY and CDR2 SVGEGT. Trimming removed 5 bases from V and 2 bases from J, with 7 bases in between. The CDR3 is 13 residues long. The CDR3 DNA reads as TGTGCCAGCAGTCCCGGGGGCAATCAGCCCCAGCATTTT. It encodes CASSPGGNQPQHF.

The chain couples TRBV13 to TRBJ1-1; D gene uncertain. The CDR3 length is 17 residues. V lost 5 bases to trimming and J lost 5 bases, with 24 bases between them. Germline lookup yields CDR1 PRHDT and CDR2 FYEKMQ (reference sequence). The CDR3 DNA sequence: TGTGCCAGCAGCCTGCGAGGACGTAGGAAAGCGGGGACTGAAGCTTTCTTT. This encodes CASSLRGRRKAGTEAFF.

The J gene is TRBJ1-2, the V gene TRBV7-9, with no clear D. The V end lost 0 bases, the J end lost 14 bases, and 13 bases lay between the germline ends. CDR1 and CDR2 from the germline V gene are SEHNR and FQNEAQ (reference sequence). The CDR3 sequence is 12 residues long. The CDR3 nucleotides are TGTGCCAGCAGCTTAGCGGACGAACCATTGACCTTC. Residues: CASSLADEPLTF.

This chain uses TRBV19 with TRBJ1-2, with D hard to call. The CDR3 is made up of 14 amino acids. Germline CDR1 is LNHDA and CDR2 is SQIVND (reference sequence). V lost 6 bases and J lost 2, with 13 bases in between. The CDR3 loop reads CASRDTGRNYGYTF. The CDR3 DNA sequence: TGTGCCAGTAGAGATACGGGCAGAAACTATGGCTACACCTTC.

This clone was recorded once. The chain combines TRBV30 with TRBJ1-5; tentatively, D is TRBD1 (5 bases). V lost 0 bases to trimming and J lost 2 bases, with 17 bases between them. The CDR3 covers 17 residues. The V gene's germline CDR1 is GTSNPN and CDR2 SVGIG (reference sequence). The CDR3 protein is CAWSVGRLFRGNQPQHF. The DNA for the CDR3 is TGTGCCTGGAGTGTAGGGCGCTTGTTCAGGGGCAATCAGCCCCAGCATTTT. Using reference TRBV30 and TRBJ1-5 for the parts outside the CDR3, the full variable domain is SQTIHQWPATLVQPVGSPLSLECTVEGTSNPNLYWYRQAAGRGLQLLFYSVGIGQISSEVPQNLSASRPQDRQFILSSKKLLLSDSGFYLCAWSVGRLFRGNQPQHFGDGTRLSIL.

In this sample, this clone turned up a few times. The chain uses TRBV10-2 and TRBJ1-1; D gene ambiguous. The germline V and J ends were trimmed by 4 bases and 1 base, with 7 bases remaining between them. This CDR3 is built from 13 residues. Looked up from germline, CDR1 is WSHSY and CDR2 is SAAADI. The CDR3 DNA follows: TGCGCCAGCAGTGGAGGGAGGAACACTGAAGCTTTCTTT. It is translated as CASSGGRNTEAFF.

The J gene is TRBJ2-2, the V gene TRBV6-5; 10 nucleotides line up with TRBD2. The V and J ends lost 4 bases and 7 bases, in that order; junction bases with no gene match: 6. Germline assignment: CDR1 MNHEY and CDR2 SVGAGI. The CDR3 sequence is 15 residues long. DNA for the CDR3: TGTGCCAGCAGTTCTAGCGGGAGAGGTATCGGGGAGCTGTTTTTT. Amino acid sequence: CASSSSGRGIGELFF.

V is TRBV12-2 and J is TRBJ1-5. TRBV12-2 has pseudogene status. This CDR3 is built from 17 residues. Written as DNA, the CDR3 is TGTGCAAGTCGCCTACTAGGGGCTGTGGATAGCAATCAGCCCCAGCATTTT. Translating gives CASRLLGAVDSNQPQHF.

In DNA form, the CDR3 reads TGTGCCAGCAGCGTCACAGCTAACACTGAAGCTTTCTTT. Amino acids: CASSVTANTEAFF. The chain is built from TRBV9 and TRBJ1-1; D unresolved. The CDR3 spans 13 residues. Per the germline V gene, CDR1 is SGDLS and CDR2 is YYNGEE. V gave up 2 bases and J gave up 2 bases, with 7 bases separating them.

The rearrangement links TRBV7-8 to TRBJ1-5; D is unresolved. CDR1 and CDR2 from the germline V gene are SGHVS and FQNEAQ. Deletions cut 7 bases from V and 1 base from J, with 8 bases between. The CDR3 spans 13 residues. CDR3 sequence reads: CASTTQSNQPQHF. CDR3 DNA sequence: TGTGCCAGCACGACCCAGAGCAATCAGCCCCAGCATTTT.

This sequence joins TRBV9 and TRBJ1-3; 7 positions match TRBD1. The V gene end was trimmed by 4 bases and the J gene end by 0 bases; junction bases not matched to a gene: 1. CDR3 size: 14 residues. The germline CDR1 and CDR2 sequences are SGDLS and YYNGEE. The CDR3 nucleotides read TGTGCCAGCAGCCGACAGGGCTCTGGAAACACCATATATTTT. This codes for CASSRQGSGNTIYF.

Here the CDR3 reads CASSLDTEAFF. The CDR3 nucleotides are TGCGCCAGCAGCCTGGACACTGAAGCTTTCTTT. The chain links TRBV4-3 to TRBJ1-1; no clear D. The CDR3 is made up of 11 amino acids. With 4 bases removed from V and 3 bases from J, the gap between germline ends came to 3 bases. Germline V lookup: CDR1 LGHNA, CDR2 YSLEER.

The chain uses TRBV7-8 and TRBJ2-1; 12 positions match TRBD2. Germline assignment: CDR1 SGHVS and CDR2 FQNEAQ. The CDR3 length is 15 residues. Germline trimming cut 5 bases from V and 5 bases from J; bases unmatched to any gene: 4. CDR3 bases: TGTGCCAGCAGCCATAGACTAGCGGGGGACAATGAGCAGTTCTTC. This encodes CASSHRLAGDNEQFF.

A word on this clone: Within the sample, other DNA sequences also encode this same CDR3. J is TRBJ1-1 and V is TRBV5-1; 7 nucleotides match TRBD1. The CDR3 spans 14 residues. The germline gives CDR1 SGHRS, CDR2 YFSETQ. V gave up 1 base and J gave up 0 bases; unmatched junction bases: 0. The CDR3 sequence is CASSLQGVNTEAFF. For the CDR3, the DNA is TGCGCCAGCAGCTTGCAGGGGGTGAACACTGAAGCTTTCTTT.

The rearrangement uses TRBV11-1 and TRBJ1-2, with TRBD1 as a possible D gene (6 bases). V was shortened by 5 bases and J by 8 bases, with 15 bases between the two germline ends. This CDR3 spans 13 amino acids. Germline V gene lookup returns CDR1 SGHAT and CDR2 FQDESV (reference sequence). CDR3 sequence reads: CASSPGQSLGYTF. CDR3 DNA sequence: TGTGCCAGCAGCCCCGGACAGTCCCTAGGCTACACCTTC.

A note on this clone: At one boundary the junction diverges from the germline segment, which might be a read error. The J gene is TRBJ2-1, the V gene TRBV7-7; 8 bases map to TRBD2. The CDR3 runs to 15 residues. CDR1 SSHAT and CDR2 FNYEAQ come from the germline V gene (reference sequence). Written as DNA, the CDR3 is TGTGCTAGCAGCTTTGTGATAGCGGGGAACAATGAGCAGTTCTTC. Encoded protein: CASSFVIAGNNEQFF.

The chain couples TRBV7-9 to TRBJ1-1; TRBD1 matches at 9 bases. The CDR3 loop spans 16 amino acids. Trimming cost V 5 bases and J 5 bases; bases outside gene matches: 12. CDR1 and CDR2 (germline): SEHNR, FQNEAQ (reference sequence). The CDR3 DNA sequence: TGTGCCAGCAGCCACCCCGGGACAGGGACGGGAACTGAAGCTTTCTTT. This sequence encodes CASSHPGTGTGTEAFF.

This clone was detected a few times. Here the CDR3 reads CASSSGTSGYNEQFF. As DNA, the CDR3 is TGTGCCAGCAGCTCCGGGACTAGCGGTTACAATGAGCAGTTCTTC. The chain links TRBV5-6 to TRBJ2-1, with 11 positions matching TRBD2. The CDR3 extends over 15 amino acids. Germline loops: CDR1 SGHDT, CDR2 YYEEEE. V gave up 3 bases and J gave up 4 bases; unmatched junction bases: 3.